The text below deals with one TCR beta chain. This CDR3 region has 19 residues. Trimming took 5 bases from V and 0 from J; bases not matched to a gene: 15. The V gene's germline CDR1 is MNHEY and CDR2 SMNVEV (reference sequence). The data derive from a study of T-cell reconstitution after alpha-beta-depleted transplantation in children. It was with unique molecular identifiers that the TCRbeta library was prepared. TCRdb called the PCR reads again in MiXCR, with one record for every CDR3 protein. The repertoire holds roughly 500,000 distinct CDR3 sequences, with 32% as singletons. This clonotype was obtained from a human donor who donated a stem cell graft to a child with aplastic anemia. V and J are TRBV27 and TRBJ2-5, with 10 nucleotides matching TRBD2. Sample: PBMCs from the stem cell graft donor, taken from the stem cell graft. The DNA of the CDR3 is TGTGCCAGCAGTATAGTGTATAGCGGGAGGACCGAGTACCAAGAGACCCAGTACTTC. Its protein is CASSIVYSGRTEYQETQYF.